The 18 T cell receptor beta chains presented below share a single source sample, sequenced in a study of control samples from healthy donors and cancer patients (dated by TCRdb to the early 2020s). Libraries came from the immunoSEQ multiplex PCR assay. TCRdb took over this immuneACCESS table, retaining in-frame rearrangements with V and J assigned. Such tables are incomplete; in checked studies, under half of the missing clones stem from an unresolved V gene, and the remainder is unexplained. This sample gives 150,000 to 200,000 clones in total; roughly 91% of them show up just once. The ten biggest clones cover less than 1.6% of the sample. The sequencing input was blood. The receptors derive from a woman aged 25-40 years in good health.

V gene TRBV2 combines with J gene TRBJ1-1; D is unresolved. With 6 bases removed from V and 0 bases from J, the gap between germline ends came to 14 bases. The germline gives CDR1 SNHLY, CDR2 FYNNEI. The CDR3 covers 15 residues. CDR3 amino acids: CASRGQLGMNTEAFF. For the CDR3, the DNA is TGTGCCAGCAGAGGGCAGCTGGGCATGAACACTGAAGCTTTCTTT.

The V gene is TRBV28, the J gene TRBJ1-4; no reliable D call. The V gene lost 3 bases and the J gene lost 4 bases, with 3 bases spanning the gap. The CDR3 loop spans 12 amino acids. Looked up from germline, CDR1 is MDHEN and CDR2 is SYDVKM. CDR3 sequence (DNA): TGTGCCAGCAGTTTTAGTAATGAAAAACTGTTTTTT. Amino acid sequence: CASSFSNEKLFF.

There are a few counts of this clone. The chain has TRBV18 and TRBJ2-2, with TRBD2 as a possible D gene (6 bases). The CDR3 sequence is 14 residues long. Trimming stripped 4 bases from V and 3 bases from J, with 9 bases between. Germline V gene sequence: CDR1 KGHSH, CDR2 LQKENI. CDR3: CASSQTSYTGELFF. DNA for the CDR3: TGTGCCAGCTCACAGACTAGTTACACCGGGGAGCTGTTTTTT.

The chain is built from TRBV6-5 and TRBJ1-2; D possibly corresponds to TRBD1 (6 bases). This CDR3 comprises 12 residues. Trimming took off 6 bases at V and 6 bases at J, with 11 bases between the two ends. Germline CDR1 MNHEY, CDR2 SVGAGI. The CDR3 DNA sequence: TGTGCCAGCAGCACCTACAGGGATGGCTACACCTTC. It yields the protein CASSTYRDGYTF.

This chain uses TRBV4-1 with TRBJ1-5; 10 bases map to TRBD1. Germline CDR1 is MGHRA and CDR2 is YSYEKL. The CDR3 extends over 15 amino acids. After removal of 1 base from V and 7 bases from J, the junction contained 4 bases not matched to a gene. In DNA form, the CDR3 reads TGCGCCAGCAGCCAAGGTACGACAGGGGGCCAGCCCCAGCATTTT. It yields the protein CASSQGTTGGQPQHF.

This chain connects TRBV9 to TRBJ1-5; 8 nucleotides match TRBD1. The length of the CDR3 is 15 residues. Trimming took 4 bases from V and 6 from J; bases not matched to a gene: 9. Germline V gene sequence: CDR1 SGDLS, CDR2 YYNGEE. The CDR3 DNA follows: TGTGCCAGCAGCTTCGGACAGGGAGGGGGTCAGCCCCAGCATTTT. Its protein is CASSFGQGGGQPQHF.

This clone was observed a single time. V gene TRBV10-3 combines with J gene TRBJ1-5, with unresolved D. V lost 5 bases and J 1 base, leaving 6 bases between the germline ends. Germline V gene data show CDR1 as ENHRY and CDR2 as SYGVKD. This CDR3 has 13 amino acids. The CDR3 DNA reads as TGTGCCATCAGTCCGGACAGCAATCAGCCCCAGCATTTT. Amino acids: CAISPDSNQPQHF.

The chain uses TRBV27 and TRBJ2-1; 8 bases are a match to TRBD1. The V gene end was trimmed by 4 bases and the J gene end by 2 bases; junction bases not matched to a gene: 4. Germline values: CDR1 MNHEY, CDR2 SMNVEV (reference sequence). The CDR3 has 15 residues. Here the CDR3 DNA reads TGTGCCAGCAGTTCCACAGGGGGTCCCTACAATGAGCAGTTCTTC. It specifies CASSSTGGPYNEQFF.

J is TRBJ1-1 and V is TRBV6-2 or TRBV6-3; 12 nucleotides align to TRBD1. This CDR3 is built from 13 residues. J lost 11 bases, V lost 4 bases, and 5 bases had no gene match. Germline V gene lookup returns CDR1 MNHEY and CDR2 SVGEGT. CDR3 nucleotide sequence: TGTGCCAGCAGTTCGGGACAGGGGGCGCGGGCTTTCTTT. This encodes CASSSGQGARAFF.

This clone has a single count. The CDR3 DNA is TGTGCCAGCACGGCAGACAAAGAGACCCAGTACTTC. It encodes CASTADKETQYF. This chain connects TRBV21-1 to TRBJ2-5; the table's D call, TRBD1, has no DNA check behind it. TRBV21-1 is marked as a pseudogene. This CDR3 region has 12 residues.

This sequence joins TRBV11-3 and TRBJ2-5; TRBD2 matches at 7 bases. CDR1 SGHNT and CDR2 YENEEA come from the germline V gene. The CDR3 loop spans 14 amino acids. With 5 bases clipped from V and 2 bases from J, the junction kept 5 bases outside the gene matches. The CDR3 sequence is CASSHWGGQETQYF. For the CDR3, the DNA is TGTGCCAGCAGCCATTGGGGGGGACAAGAGACCCAGTACTTC.

The rearrangement joins TRBV28 to TRBJ2-1; no clear D gene. From germline, CDR1 is MDHEN and CDR2 SYDVKM. The V end was cut by 1 base, the J end by 9 bases, with 10 bases between. The CDR3 is 13 amino acids. The CDR3 loop reads CASSLSVRIEQFF. In DNA form, the CDR3 reads TGTGCCAGCAGTTTATCGGTCAGGATTGAGCAGTTCTTC.

In regard to this clone: The same CDR3 can be traced to other DNA sequences in this sample. This chain links TRBV18 with TRBJ2-5, with D possibly matching TRBD2 (6 bases). CDR3 length: 13 residues. Trimming shortened V by 3 bases and J by 1 base, and 6 bases separated the two germline ends. Germline values: CDR1 KGHSH, CDR2 LQKENI. The CDR3 protein is CASSPGGQETQYF. DNA of the CDR3: TGTGCCAGCTCACCGGGGGGCCAAGAGACCCAGTACTTC. The whole variable domain, filled in from reference TRBV18 and TRBJ2-5, reads NAGVMQNPRHLVRRRGQEARLRCSPMKGHSHVYWYRQLPEEGLKFMVYLQKENIIDESGMPKERFSAEFPKEGPSILRIQQVVRGDSAAYFCASSPGGQETQYFGPGTRLLVL.

The rearrangement links TRBV6-5 to TRBJ2-1; 13 bases align to TRBD2. Germline CDR1 MNHEY, CDR2 SVGAGI. The CDR3 sequence is 15 residues long. The V segment lost 2 bases and the J segment 7 bases; nucleotides outside the gene matches: 2. The CDR3 here is CASSYPGLAGNEQFF. In nucleotides, the CDR3 is TGTGCCAGCAGTTACCCGGGACTAGCGGGAAATGAGCAGTTCTTC.

The rearrangement uses TRBV7-6 and TRBJ2-5; 11 bases map to TRBD2. Germline CDR1 and CDR2: SGHVS and FNYEAQ. The CDR3 is 16 amino acids. The junction had 7 bases not matched to a gene; V was cut back by 2 bases and J by 5 bases. The CDR3 here is CASSLLLSGRAETQYF. The DNA of the CDR3 is TGTGCCAGCAGCTTACTTCTTAGCGGGAGGGCGGAGACCCAGTACTTC.

V usage is TRBV14 and J usage is TRBJ2-1; 7 bases line up with TRBD1. Germline CDR1 reads SGHDN; CDR2 reads FVKESK. V trimming: 4 bases; J trimming: 2 bases; junction bases outside the gene matches: 5. The CDR3 spans 15 residues. CDR3 DNA: TGTGCCAGCAGCCCGACAGGGTCCGCCTACAATGAGCAGTTCTTC. It yields the protein CASSPTGSAYNEQFF. The entire variable domain, with the rest obtained from reference TRBV14 and TRBJ2-1, is as follows: EAGVTQFPSHSVIEKGQTVTLRCDPISGHDNLYWYRRVMGKEIKFLLHFVKESKQDESGMPNNRFLAERTGGTYSTLKVQPAELEDSGVYFCASSPTGSAYNEQFFGPGTRLTVL.

This chain links TRBV7-9 with TRBJ1-1; D remains ambiguous. CDR1 and CDR2 (germline): SEHNR, FQNEAQ (reference sequence). V lost 5 bases and J 1 base, leaving 8 bases between the germline ends. The CDR3 loop spans 13 amino acids. The CDR3 loop reads CASSPPGNTEAFF. CDR3 sequence (DNA): TGTGCCAGCAGCCCCCCCGGGAACACTGAAGCTTTCTTT.

The chain recombines TRBV6-2 or TRBV6-3 with TRBJ1-4; TRBD1 might be the D (5 bases). The V end lost 2 bases, the J end lost 7 bases, and 11 bases lay between the germline ends. Germline V gives CDR1 MNHEY, CDR2 SVGEGT. The CDR3 is 14 residues long. The chain's CDR3 is CASSYIRESEKLFF. CDR3 coding DNA: TGTGCCAGCAGTTACATCAGGGAGAGTGAAAAACTGTTTTTT.